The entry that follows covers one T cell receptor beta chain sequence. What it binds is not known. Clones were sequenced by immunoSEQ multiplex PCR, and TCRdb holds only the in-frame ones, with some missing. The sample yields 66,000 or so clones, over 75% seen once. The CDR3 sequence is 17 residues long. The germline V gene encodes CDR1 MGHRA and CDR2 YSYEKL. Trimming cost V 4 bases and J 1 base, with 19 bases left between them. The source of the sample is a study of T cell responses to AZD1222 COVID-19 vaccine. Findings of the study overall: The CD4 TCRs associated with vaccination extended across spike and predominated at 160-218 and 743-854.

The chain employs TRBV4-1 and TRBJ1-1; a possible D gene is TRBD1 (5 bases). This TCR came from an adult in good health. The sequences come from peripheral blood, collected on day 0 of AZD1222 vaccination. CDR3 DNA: TGCGCCAGCAGCCTCCTTTTCGCAGGGAGTTCGAACACTGAAGCTTTCTTT. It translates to CASSLLFAGSSNTEAFF.